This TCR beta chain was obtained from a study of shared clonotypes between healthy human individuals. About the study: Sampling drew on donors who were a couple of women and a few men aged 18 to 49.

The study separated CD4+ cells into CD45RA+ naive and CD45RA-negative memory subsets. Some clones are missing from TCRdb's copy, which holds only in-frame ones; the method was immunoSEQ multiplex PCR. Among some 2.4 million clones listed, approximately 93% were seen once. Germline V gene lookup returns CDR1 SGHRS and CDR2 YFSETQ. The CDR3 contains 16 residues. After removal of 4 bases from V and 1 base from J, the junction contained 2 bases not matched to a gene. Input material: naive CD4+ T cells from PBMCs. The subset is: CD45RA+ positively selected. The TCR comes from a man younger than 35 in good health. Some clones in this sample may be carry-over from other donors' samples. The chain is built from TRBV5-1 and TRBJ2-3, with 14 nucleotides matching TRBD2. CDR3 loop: CASSPGLAGGTDTQYF. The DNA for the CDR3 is TGCGCCAGCAGCCCGGGACTAGCGGGAGGCACAGATACGCAGTATTTT.